The T cell receptor beta chain under discussion was sequenced for a study of immune heterogeneity within non-small cell lung tumors. Findings and limits, study-wide: The high-frequency T-cell receptor beta clonotypes mostly did not match up between individual patients.

Template came from bulk tumor genomic DNA, at approximately 620 ng per sample. While surgery was under way, several biopsies spaced far apart were taken per primary tumor. Enrolled patients presented with newly diagnosed, previously untreated non-small cell lung cancer and underwent curative surgery. The donors had newly diagnosed non-small cell lung cancer and underwent surgery intended to cure it. For this clonotype: Its specificity is unknown.

Trimming pared 0 bases from V and 4 bases from J, leaving 20 bases between. CDR1 is SGHDT and CDR2 is YYEEEE in the germline V gene. The CDR3 loop spans 18 amino acids. In a multiplex PCR, 32 V and 13 J primers amplified TCR beta CDR3. In TCRdb, the multiplex PCR reads were re-called with MiXCR into one record per CDR3 protein. The sample holds some 15,000 distinct CDR3 sequences, under 35% seen once. This chain links TRBV5-6 with TRBJ2-1; unclear D gene. The specimen was lung tumor tissue. The sequence was obtained from a woman aged 45 to 65 with non-small cell lung cancer. The CDR3 nucleotides are TGTGCCAGCAGCTTGGTGAGGATCCGTATGACAATTTACAATGAGCAGTTCTTC. Amino acids: CASSLVRIRMTIYNEQFF.